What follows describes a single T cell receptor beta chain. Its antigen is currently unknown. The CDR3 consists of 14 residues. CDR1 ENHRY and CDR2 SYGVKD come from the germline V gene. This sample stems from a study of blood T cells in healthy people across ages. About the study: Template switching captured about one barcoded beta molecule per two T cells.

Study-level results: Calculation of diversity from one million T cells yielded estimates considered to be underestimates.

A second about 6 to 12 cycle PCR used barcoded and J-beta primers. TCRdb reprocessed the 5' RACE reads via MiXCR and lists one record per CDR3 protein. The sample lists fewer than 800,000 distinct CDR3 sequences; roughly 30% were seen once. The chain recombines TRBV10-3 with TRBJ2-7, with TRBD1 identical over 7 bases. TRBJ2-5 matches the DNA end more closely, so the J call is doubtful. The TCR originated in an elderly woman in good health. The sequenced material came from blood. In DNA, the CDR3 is TGTGCCATCAGTGACCTAGGGGGCAGAGAGACCCAGTACTTC. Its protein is CAISDLGGRETQYF.